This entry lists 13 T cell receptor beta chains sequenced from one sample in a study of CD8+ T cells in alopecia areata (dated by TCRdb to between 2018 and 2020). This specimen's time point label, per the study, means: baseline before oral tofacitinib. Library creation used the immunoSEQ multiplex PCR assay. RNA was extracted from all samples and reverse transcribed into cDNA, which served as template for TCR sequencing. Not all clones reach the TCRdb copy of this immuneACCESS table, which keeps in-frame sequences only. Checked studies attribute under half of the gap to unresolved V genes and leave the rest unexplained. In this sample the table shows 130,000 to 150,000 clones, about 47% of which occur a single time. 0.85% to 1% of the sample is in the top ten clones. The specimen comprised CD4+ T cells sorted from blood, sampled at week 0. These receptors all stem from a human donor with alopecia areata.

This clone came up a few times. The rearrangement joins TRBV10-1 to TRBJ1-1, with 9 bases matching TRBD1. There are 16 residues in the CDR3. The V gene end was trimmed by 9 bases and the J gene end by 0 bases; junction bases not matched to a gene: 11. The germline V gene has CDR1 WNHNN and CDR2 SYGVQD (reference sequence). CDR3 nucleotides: TGCGCCAGTTCCCGGGACAGGGACCCTTTGAACACTGAAGCTTTCTTT. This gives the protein CASSRDRDPLNTEAFF.

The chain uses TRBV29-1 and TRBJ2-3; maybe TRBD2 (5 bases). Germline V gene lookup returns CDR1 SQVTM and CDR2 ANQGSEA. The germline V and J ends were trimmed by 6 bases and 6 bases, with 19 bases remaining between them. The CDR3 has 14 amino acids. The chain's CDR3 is CSVSNGGSWDTQYF. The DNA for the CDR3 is TGCAGCGTCTCCAACGGTGGGAGCTGGGATACGCAGTATTTT.

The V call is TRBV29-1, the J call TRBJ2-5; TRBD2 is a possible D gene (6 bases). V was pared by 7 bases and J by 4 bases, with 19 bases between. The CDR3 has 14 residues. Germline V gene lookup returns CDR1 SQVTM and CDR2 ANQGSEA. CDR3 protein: CSARDWGAGETQYF. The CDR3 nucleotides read TGCAGCGCCAGGGACTGGGGCGCGGGAGAGACCCAGTACTTC.

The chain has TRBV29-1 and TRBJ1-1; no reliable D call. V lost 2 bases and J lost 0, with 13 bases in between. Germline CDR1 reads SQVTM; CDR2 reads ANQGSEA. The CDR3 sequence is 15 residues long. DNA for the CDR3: TGCAGCGTTGAACGGGGTCCGGGGATGAACACTGAAGCTTTCTTT. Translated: CSVERGPGMNTEAFF.

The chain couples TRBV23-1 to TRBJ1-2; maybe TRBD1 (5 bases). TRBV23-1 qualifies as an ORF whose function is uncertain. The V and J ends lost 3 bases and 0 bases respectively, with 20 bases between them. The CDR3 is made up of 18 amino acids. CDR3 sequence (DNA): TGCGCCAGCAGTCAGTGCCCGGGGGTTATCCCCTCTAACTATGGCTACACCTTC. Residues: CASSQCPGVIPSNYGYTF.

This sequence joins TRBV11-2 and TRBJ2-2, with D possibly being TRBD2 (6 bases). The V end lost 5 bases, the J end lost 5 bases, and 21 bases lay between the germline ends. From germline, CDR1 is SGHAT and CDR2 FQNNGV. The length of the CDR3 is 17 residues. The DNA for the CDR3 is TGTGCCAGCAGCGAGCCGGCCGGGAGAGTTGATACCGGGGAGCTGTTTTTT. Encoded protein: CASSEPAGRVDTGELFF.

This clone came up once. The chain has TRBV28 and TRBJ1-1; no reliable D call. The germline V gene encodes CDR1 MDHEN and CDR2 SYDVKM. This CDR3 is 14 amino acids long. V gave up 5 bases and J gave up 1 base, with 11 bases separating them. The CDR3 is CASSTYSRNTEAFF. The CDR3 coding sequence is TGTGCCAGCAGTACCTACAGCAGGAACACTGAAGCTTTCTTT.

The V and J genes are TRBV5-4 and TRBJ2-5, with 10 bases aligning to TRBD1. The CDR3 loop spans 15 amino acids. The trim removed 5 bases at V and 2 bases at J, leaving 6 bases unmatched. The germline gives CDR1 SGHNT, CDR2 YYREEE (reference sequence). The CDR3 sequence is CASRRDRGTQETQYF. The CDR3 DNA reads TGTGCCAGCAGGCGGGACAGGGGAACTCAAGAGACCCAGTACTTC.

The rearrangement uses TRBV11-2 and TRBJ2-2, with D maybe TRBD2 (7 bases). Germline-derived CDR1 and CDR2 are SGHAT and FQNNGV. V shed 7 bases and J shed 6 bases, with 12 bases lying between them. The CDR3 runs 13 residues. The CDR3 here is CASNLGGPGELFF. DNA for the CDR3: TGTGCCAGCAACCTGGGGGGGCCCGGGGAGCTGTTTTTT.

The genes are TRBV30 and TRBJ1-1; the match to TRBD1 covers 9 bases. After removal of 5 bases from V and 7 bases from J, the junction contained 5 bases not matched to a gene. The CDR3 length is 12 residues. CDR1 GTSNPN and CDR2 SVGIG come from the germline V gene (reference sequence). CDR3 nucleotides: TGTGCCTGGGGACAGGGGAATGATGAAGCTTTCTTT. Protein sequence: CAWGQGNDEAFF. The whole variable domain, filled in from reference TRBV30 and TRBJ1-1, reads SQTIHQWPATLVQPVGSPLSLECTVEGTSNPNLYWYRQAAGRGLQLLFYSVGIGQISSEVPQNLSASRPQDRQFILSSKKLLLSDSGFYLCAWGQGNDEAFFGQGTRLTVV.

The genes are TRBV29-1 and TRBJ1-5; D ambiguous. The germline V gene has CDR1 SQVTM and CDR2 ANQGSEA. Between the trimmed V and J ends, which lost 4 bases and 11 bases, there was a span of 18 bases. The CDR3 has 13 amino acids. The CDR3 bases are TGCAGCGTTGTTGGGATCCAAGGTGGGGCCCAGCATTTT. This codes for CSVVGIQGGAQHF.

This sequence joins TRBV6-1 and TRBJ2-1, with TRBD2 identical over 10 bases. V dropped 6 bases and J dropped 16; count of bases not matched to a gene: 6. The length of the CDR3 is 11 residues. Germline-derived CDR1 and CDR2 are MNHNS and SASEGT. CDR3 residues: CASRQSGRAFF. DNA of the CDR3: TGTGCCAGCAGACAAAGCGGGAGGGCCTTCTTC.

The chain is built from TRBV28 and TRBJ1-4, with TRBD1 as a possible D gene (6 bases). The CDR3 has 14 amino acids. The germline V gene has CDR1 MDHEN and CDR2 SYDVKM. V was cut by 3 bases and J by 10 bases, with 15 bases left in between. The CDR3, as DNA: TGTGCCAGCAGTTTCGCAGGGGATGTTGGAAAACTGTTTTTT. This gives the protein CASSFAGDVGKLFF.